These 18 T cell receptor beta chains originate from one sample sequenced in a study of cytomegalovirus exposure and HLA in healthy donors. The PCR had 60 Vbeta and 13 Jbeta primers. Data came from immunoSEQ multiplex PCR; TCRdb stores just in-frame clones and leaves some out. The sample includes tens of thousands of clones. Input material: PBMCs. The receptors originated from a male donor in good health and CMV-seronegative.

CDR3 sequence (DNA): TGTGCCAGCAGTTTAGGGGCAGGGAACACTGAAGCTTTCTTT. It yields the protein CASSLGAGNTEAFF. The chain carries TRBV27 and TRBJ1-1; D possibly corresponds to TRBD1 (5 bases). Germline CDR1 MNHEY, CDR2 SMNVEV (reference sequence). There are 14 residues in the CDR3. Trimming pared 2 bases from V and 1 base from J, leaving 8 bases between.

This rearrangement joins TRBV23-1 to TRBJ2-2; D is perhaps TRBD2 (5 bases). TRBV23-1 is identified as an open reading frame with a role that is uncertain. The ends were cut back, 8 bases at V and 3 bases at J, with 19 bases in the middle. This CDR3 spans 16 amino acids. CDR3 region: CASSPQREEDTGELFF. The CDR3 DNA follows: TGCGCCAGCTCCCCTCAGAGGGAAGAGGACACCGGGGAGCTGTTTTTT.

The CDR3 DNA sequence: TGTGCCAGCAGCTTATCGACAGGGGACTATGGCTACACCTTC. This codes for CASSLSTGDYGYTF. V and J are TRBV11-2 and TRBJ1-2; 8 nucleotides match TRBD1. V trimming: 2 bases; J trimming: 3 bases; junction bases outside the gene matches: 2. This CDR3 is 14 amino acids long. CDR1 is SGHAT, CDR2 FQNNGV, per germline.

The V call is TRBV11-3, the J call TRBJ2-1; TRBD2 might be the D (6 bases). V lost 4 bases, J lost 0 bases, and 7 bases lay in between. Per the germline V gene, CDR1 is SGHNT and CDR2 is YENEEA. This CDR3 contains 14 residues. The CDR3 protein is CASSSRDSYNEQFF. CDR3 bases: TGTGCCAGCAGCTCGCGGGACTCCTACAATGAGCAGTTCTTC. Full variable domain (missing parts from reference TRBV11-3 and TRBJ2-1): EAGVVQSPRYKIIEKKQPVAFWCNPISGHNTLYWYLQNLGQGPELLIRYENEEAVDDSQLPKDRFSAERLKGVDSTLKIQPAELGDSAVYLCASSSRDSYNEQFFGPGTRLTVL.

The CDR3, as DNA: TGTGCCAGCGGAGGGCCAACTAATGAAAAACTGTTTTTT. Translated, it gives CASGGPTNEKLFF. The chain recombines TRBV2 with TRBJ1-4; D is unclear. Trimming stripped 8 bases from V and 0 bases from J, with 7 bases between. This CDR3 spans 13 amino acids. CDR1 is SNHLY, CDR2 FYNNEI, per germline. The variable domain in full, completed from reference TRBV2 and TRBJ1-4, reads EPEVTQTPSHQVTQMGQEVILRCVPISNHLYFYWYRQILGQKVEFLVSFYNNEISEKSEIFDDQFSVERPDGSNFTLKIRSTKLEDSAMYFCASGGPTNEKLFFGSGTQLSVL.

The chain joins TRBV2 to TRBJ1-5; D perhaps matches TRBD1 (5 bases). The ends were cut back, 6 bases at V and 0 bases at J, with 12 bases in the middle. This CDR3 spans 15 amino acids. In germline, CDR1 is SNHLY, CDR2 FYNNEI. The CDR3 reads CASRVRADSNQPQHF. The DNA for the CDR3 is TGTGCCAGCAGGGTCAGGGCAGATAGCAATCAGCCCCAGCATTTT. The variable domain in full, completed from reference TRBV2 and TRBJ1-5, reads EPEVTQTPSHQVTQMGQEVILRCVPISNHLYFYWYRQILGQKVEFLVSFYNNEISEKSEIFDDQFSVERPDGSNFTLKIRSTKLEDSAMYFCASRVRADSNQPQHFGDGTRLSIL.

CDR3 DNA: TGTGCCAGCAGCTTCTTACAGGATCAGCCCCAGCATTTT. This gives the protein CASSFLQDQPQHF. The gene calls are TRBV7-9 and TRBJ1-5; D perhaps matches TRBD1 (5 bases). There are 13 residues in the CDR3. Trimming took 3 bases from V and 5 from J, leaving 8 bases between them. CDR1 is SEHNR, CDR2 FQNEAQ, per germline (reference sequence).

The CDR3 coding sequence is TGCAGGGTTCTAGCGGGAGATGAGCAGTTCTTC. Protein sequence: CRVLAGDEQFF. The rearrangement uses TRBV20-1 and TRBJ2-1; 10 nucleotides line up with TRBD2. The CDR3 has 11 residues. Germline CDR1 and CDR2: DFQATT and SNEGSKA (reference sequence).

The chain joins TRBV5-6 to TRBJ2-5, with D tentatively TRBD2 (6 bases). V was clipped by 2 bases and J by 2 bases, with 10 bases between them. CDR3 length: 14 amino acids. Germline V lookup: CDR1 SGHDT, CDR2 YYEEEE. CDR3 loop: CASSFAAGQETQYF. The CDR3 DNA reads as TGTGCCAGCAGCTTTGCGGCGGGACAAGAGACCCAGTACTTC.

V usage is TRBV6-1 and J usage is TRBJ2-1, with a possible D match to TRBD1 (7 bases). The length of the CDR3 is 16 residues. Per the germline V gene, CDR1 is MNHNS and CDR2 is SASEGT. Trimming pared 4 bases from V and 0 bases from J, leaving 13 bases between. In DNA form, the CDR3 reads TGTGCCAGCAGTGCCAGACAGGGAGGCTCCTACAATGAGCAGTTCTTC. Translating gives CASSARQGGSYNEQFF.

The V and J genes are TRBV9 and TRBJ2-1; D gene ambiguous. V was clipped by 5 bases and J by 2 bases, with 14 bases between them. CDR1 and CDR2 from the germline V gene are SGDLS and YYNGEE. This CDR3 has 15 amino acids. The CDR3 coding sequence is TGTGCCAGCAGTCCTTTCGCGGAGACCTACAATGAGCAGTTCTTC. It yields the protein CASSPFAETYNEQFF.

CDR3 sequence: CASSLVGDRGGETQYF. The CDR3 DNA reads TGCGCCAGCAGCTTGGTTGGGGACAGGGGGGGAGAGACCCAGTACTTC. V usage is TRBV5-1 and J usage is TRBJ2-5, with 11 bases that match TRBD1. Germline loops: CDR1 SGHRS, CDR2 YFSETQ. This CDR3 spans 16 amino acids. V shed 0 bases and J 4 bases; nucleotides not matched to a gene: 5.

For the CDR3, the DNA is TGTGCCAGCAGAGCGGGGGGGTGGGGGACCGGGGAGCTGTTTTTT. It is translated as CASRAGGWGTGELFF. The chain employs TRBV2 and TRBJ2-2; 10 nucleotides line up with TRBD2. Germline CDR1 SNHLY, CDR2 FYNNEI. The V segment lost 6 bases and the J segment 5 bases; nucleotides outside the gene matches: 6. This CDR3 has 15 amino acids.

The chain employs TRBV4-3 and TRBJ1-4; D gene ambiguous. V lost 3 bases, J lost 0 bases, and 8 bases lay in between. The CDR3 is 15 residues long. Germline V gene lookup returns CDR1 LGHNA and CDR2 YSLEER. The CDR3 DNA follows: TGCGCCAGCAGCCATGCGGTGGCAACTAATGAAAAACTGTTTTTT. Translation: CASSHAVATNEKLFF.

V is TRBV7-2 and J is TRBJ2-3, with a tentative D call TRBD1 (6 bases). Per the germline V gene, CDR1 is SGHTA and CDR2 is FQGNSA. The CDR3 is 13 amino acids. The V and J ends lost 4 bases and 3 bases respectively, with 8 bases between them. CDR3 loop: CASSSGQTDTQYF. Written as DNA, the CDR3 is TGTGCCAGCAGCTCAGGACAGACAGATACGCAGTATTTT. Full variable domain (missing parts from reference TRBV7-2 and TRBJ2-3): GAGVSQSPSNKVTEKGKDVELRCDPISGHTALYWYRQSLGQGLEFLIYFQGNSAPDKSGLPSDRFSAERTGGSVSTLTIQRTQQEDSAVYLCASSSGQTDTQYFGPGTRLTVL.

The V call is TRBV5-1, the J call TRBJ2-3; D may be TRBD1 (6 bases). The V and J ends lost 6 bases and 4 bases respectively, with 18 bases between them. Germline V gives CDR1 SGHRS, CDR2 YFSETQ. The CDR3 spans 15 residues. CDR3 DNA: TGCGCCAGCACATCGGCACAACCAGGGGCAGATACGCAGTATTTT. This translates into CASTSAQPGADTQYF.

This CDR3 reads CASSFKGSGGRQPQHF. DNA for the CDR3: TGTGCCAGCAGCTTTAAGGGGTCAGGGGGTCGTCAGCCCCAGCATTTT. The V call is TRBV5-6, the J call TRBJ1-5; 7 bases are shared with TRBD1. J gave up 6 bases and V 2 bases, and 11 bases lay outside the gene matches. Germline V gene sequence: CDR1 SGHDT, CDR2 YYEEEE. The CDR3 is made up of 16 amino acids.

The genes are TRBV5-1 and TRBJ2-6, with D tentatively TRBD1 (6 bases). This CDR3 region has 19 residues. Trimming pared 1 base from V and 6 bases from J, leaving 23 bases between. Per germline, CDR1 SGHRS and CDR2 YFSETQ. Here the CDR3 reads CASSLYLRTETLEANVLTF. CDR3 nucleotides: TGCGCCAGCAGCTTGTACCTCCGGACAGAGACTCTGGAGGCCAACGTCCTGACTTTC.